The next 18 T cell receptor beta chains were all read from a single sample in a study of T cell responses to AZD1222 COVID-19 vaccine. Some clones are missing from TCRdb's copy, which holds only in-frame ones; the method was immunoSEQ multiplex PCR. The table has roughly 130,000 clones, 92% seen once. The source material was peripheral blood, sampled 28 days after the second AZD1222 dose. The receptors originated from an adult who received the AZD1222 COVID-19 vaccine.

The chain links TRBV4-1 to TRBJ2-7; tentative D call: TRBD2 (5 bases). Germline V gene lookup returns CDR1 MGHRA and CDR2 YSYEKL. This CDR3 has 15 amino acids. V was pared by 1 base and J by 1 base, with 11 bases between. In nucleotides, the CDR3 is TGCGCCAGCAGCCAAGGGGAGACACCATCCTACGAGCAGTACTTC. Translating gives CASSQGETPSYEQYF.

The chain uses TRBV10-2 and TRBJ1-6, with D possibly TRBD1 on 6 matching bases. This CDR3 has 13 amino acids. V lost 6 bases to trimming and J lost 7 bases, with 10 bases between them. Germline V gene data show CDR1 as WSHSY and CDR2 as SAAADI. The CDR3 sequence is CASSGQRNSPLHF. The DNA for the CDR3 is TGCGCCAGCAGCGGACAGAGAAATTCACCCCTCCACTTT.

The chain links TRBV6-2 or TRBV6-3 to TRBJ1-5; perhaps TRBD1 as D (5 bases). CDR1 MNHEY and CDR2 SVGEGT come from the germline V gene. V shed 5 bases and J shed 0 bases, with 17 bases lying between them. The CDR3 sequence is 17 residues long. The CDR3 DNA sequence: TGTGCCAGCAGTCGCATAAGGGACGTTACTAGCAATCAGCCCCAGCATTTT. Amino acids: CASSRIRDVTSNQPQHF.

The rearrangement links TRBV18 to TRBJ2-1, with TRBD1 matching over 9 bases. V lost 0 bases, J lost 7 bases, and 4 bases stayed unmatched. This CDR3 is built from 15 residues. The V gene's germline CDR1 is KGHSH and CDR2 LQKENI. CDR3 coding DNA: TGTGCCAGCTCACCACCCGGACAGGGGTTTAATGAGCAGTTCTTC. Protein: CASSPPGQGFNEQFF.

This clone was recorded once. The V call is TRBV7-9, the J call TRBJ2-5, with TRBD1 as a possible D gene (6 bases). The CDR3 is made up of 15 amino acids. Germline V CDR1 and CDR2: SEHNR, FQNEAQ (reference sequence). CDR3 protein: CGSLPQGGEGETQYF. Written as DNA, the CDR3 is TGTGGATCCTTACCACAGGGTGGTGAGGGGGAGACCCAGTACTTC. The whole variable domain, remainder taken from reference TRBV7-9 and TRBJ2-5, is DTGVSQNPRHKITKRGQNVTFRCDPISEHNRLYWYRQTLGQGPEFLTYFQNEAQLEKSRLLSDRFSAERPKGSFSTLEIQRTEQGDSAMYLCGSLPQGGEGETQYFGPGTRLLVL.

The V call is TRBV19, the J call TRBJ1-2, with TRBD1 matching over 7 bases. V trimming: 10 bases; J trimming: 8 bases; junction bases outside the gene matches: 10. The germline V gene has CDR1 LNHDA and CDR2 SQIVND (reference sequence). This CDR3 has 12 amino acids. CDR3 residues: CATFDRVDGYTF. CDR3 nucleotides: TGTGCCACCTTTGACAGGGTGGACGGCTACACCTTC. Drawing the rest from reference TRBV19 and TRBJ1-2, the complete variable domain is DGGITQSPKYLFRKEGQNVTLSCEQNLNHDAMYWYRQDPGQGLRLIYYSQIVNDFQKGDIAEGYSVSREKKESFPLTVTSAQKNPTAFYLCATFDRVDGYTFGSGTRLTVV.

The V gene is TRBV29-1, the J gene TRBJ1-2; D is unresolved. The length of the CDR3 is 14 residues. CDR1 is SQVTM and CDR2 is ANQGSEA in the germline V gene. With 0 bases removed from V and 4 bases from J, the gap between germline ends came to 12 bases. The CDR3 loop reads CSVEDLVESYGYTF. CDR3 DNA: TGCAGCGTTGAAGATCTGGTAGAATCCTATGGCTACACCTTC. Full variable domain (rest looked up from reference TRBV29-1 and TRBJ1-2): SAVISQKPSRDICQRGTSLTIQCQVDSQVTMMFWYRQQPGQSLTLIATANQGSEATYESGFVIDKFPISRPNLTFSTLTVSNMSPEDSSIYLCSVEDLVESYGYTFGSGTRLTVV.

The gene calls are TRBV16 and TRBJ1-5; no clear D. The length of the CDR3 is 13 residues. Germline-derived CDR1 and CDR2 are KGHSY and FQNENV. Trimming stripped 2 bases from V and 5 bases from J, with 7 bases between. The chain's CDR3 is CASSQGGDQPQHF. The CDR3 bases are TGTGCCAGCAGCCAAGGTGGGGATCAGCCCCAGCATTTT. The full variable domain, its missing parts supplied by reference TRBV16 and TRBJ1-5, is GEEVAQTPKHLVRGEGQKAKLYCAPIKGHSYVFWYQQVLKNEFKFLISFQNENVFDETGMPKERFSAKCLPNSPCSLEIQATKLEDSAVYFCASSQGGDQPQHFGDGTRLSIL.

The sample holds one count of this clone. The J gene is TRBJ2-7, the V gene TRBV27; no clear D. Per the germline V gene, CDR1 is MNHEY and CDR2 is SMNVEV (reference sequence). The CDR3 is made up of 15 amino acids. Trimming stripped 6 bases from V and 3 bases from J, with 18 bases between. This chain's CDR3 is CASRPEGIVDYEQYF. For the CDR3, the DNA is TGTGCCAGCAGACCTGAAGGGATAGTTGACTACGAGCAGTACTTC.

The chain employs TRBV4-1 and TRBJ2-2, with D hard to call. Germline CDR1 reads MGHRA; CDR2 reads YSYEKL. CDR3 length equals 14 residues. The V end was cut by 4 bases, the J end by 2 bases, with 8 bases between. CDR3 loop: CASSLGGNTGELFF. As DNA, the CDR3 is TGCGCCAGCAGCCTCGGCGGAAACACCGGGGAGCTGTTTTTT.

CDR3 protein: CATEDTGELFF. The DNA of the CDR3 is TGTGCCACAGAAGACACCGGGGAGCTGTTTTTT. The chain recombines TRBV19 with TRBJ2-2; D is unclear. The germline CDR1 and CDR2 sequences are LNHDA and SQIVND (reference sequence). This CDR3 spans 11 amino acids. V was shortened by 10 bases and J by 3 bases, with 6 bases between the two germline ends.

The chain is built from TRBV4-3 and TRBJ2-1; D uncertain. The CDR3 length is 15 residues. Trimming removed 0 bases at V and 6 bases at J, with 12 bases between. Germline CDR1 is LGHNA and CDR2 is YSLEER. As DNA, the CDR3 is TGCGCCAGCAGCCAAGATGGGAACCGACTCAATGAGCAGTTCTTC. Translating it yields CASSQDGNRLNEQFF.

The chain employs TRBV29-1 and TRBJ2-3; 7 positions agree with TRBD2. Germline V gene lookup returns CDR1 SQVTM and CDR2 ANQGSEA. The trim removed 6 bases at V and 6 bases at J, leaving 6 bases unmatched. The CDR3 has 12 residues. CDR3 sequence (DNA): TGCAGCGTCGCAAGGGAGGGGGATACGCAGTATTTT. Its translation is CSVAREGDTQYF.

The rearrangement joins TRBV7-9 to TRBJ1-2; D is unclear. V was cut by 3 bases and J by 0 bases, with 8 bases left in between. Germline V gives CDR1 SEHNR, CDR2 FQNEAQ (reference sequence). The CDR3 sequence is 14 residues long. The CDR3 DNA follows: TGTGCCAGCAGCTTCGGGCAGACTAACTATGGCTACACCTTC. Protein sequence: CASSFGQTNYGYTF.

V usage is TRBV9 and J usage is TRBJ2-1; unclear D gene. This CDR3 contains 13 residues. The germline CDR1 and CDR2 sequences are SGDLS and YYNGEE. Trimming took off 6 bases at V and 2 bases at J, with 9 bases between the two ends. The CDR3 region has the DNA TGTGCCAGCACTAAGAGCGCCTACAATGAGCAGTTCTTC. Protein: CASTKSAYNEQFF.

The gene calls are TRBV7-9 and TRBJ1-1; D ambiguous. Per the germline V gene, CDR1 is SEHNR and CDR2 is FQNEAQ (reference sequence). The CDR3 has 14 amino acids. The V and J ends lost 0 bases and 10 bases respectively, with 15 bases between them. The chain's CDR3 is CASSLASTSLRAFF. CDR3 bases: TGTGCCAGCAGCTTAGCCAGCACCAGCCTGAGAGCTTTCTTT.

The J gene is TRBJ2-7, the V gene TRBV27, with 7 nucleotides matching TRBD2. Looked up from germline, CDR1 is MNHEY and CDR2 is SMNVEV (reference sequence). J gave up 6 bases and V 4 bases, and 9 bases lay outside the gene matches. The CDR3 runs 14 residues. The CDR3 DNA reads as TGTGCCAGCAGTTACGGAGCGGGATATGGCGAGCAGTACTTC. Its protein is CASSYGAGYGEQYF.

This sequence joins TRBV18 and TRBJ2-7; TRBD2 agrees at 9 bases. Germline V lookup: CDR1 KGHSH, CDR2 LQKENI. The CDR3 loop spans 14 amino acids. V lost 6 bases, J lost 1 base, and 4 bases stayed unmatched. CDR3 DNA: TGTGCCAGCTCGCAAGCGGGAGGTTCCTACGAGCAGTACTTC. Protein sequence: CASSQAGGSYEQYF.